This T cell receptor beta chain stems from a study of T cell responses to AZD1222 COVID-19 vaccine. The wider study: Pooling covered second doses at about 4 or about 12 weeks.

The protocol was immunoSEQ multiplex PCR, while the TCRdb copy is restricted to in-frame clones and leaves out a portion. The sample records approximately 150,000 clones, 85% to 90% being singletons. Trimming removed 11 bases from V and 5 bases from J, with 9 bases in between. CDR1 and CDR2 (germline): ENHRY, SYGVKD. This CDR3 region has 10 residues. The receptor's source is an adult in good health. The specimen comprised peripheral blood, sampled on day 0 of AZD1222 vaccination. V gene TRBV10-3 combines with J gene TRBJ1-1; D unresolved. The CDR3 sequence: CAVGRTEAFF. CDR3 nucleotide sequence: TGTGCCGTGGGTCGGACTGAAGCTTTCTTT.